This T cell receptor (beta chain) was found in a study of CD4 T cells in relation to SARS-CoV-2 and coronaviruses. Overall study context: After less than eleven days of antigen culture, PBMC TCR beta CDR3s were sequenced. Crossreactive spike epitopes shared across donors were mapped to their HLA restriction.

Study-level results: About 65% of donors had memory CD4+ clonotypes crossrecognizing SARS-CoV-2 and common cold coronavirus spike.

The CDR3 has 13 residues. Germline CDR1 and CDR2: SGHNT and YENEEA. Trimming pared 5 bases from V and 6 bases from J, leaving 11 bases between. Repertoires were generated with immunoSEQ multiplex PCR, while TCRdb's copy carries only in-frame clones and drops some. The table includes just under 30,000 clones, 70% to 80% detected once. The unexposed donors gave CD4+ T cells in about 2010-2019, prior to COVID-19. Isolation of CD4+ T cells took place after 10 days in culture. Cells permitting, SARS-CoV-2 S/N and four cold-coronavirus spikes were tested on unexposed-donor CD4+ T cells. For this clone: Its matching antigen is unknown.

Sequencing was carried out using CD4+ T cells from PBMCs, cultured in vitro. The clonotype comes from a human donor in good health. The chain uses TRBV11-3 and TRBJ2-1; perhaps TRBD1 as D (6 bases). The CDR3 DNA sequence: TGTGCCAGCAGCAGTCGACAGGCCAATGAGCAGTTCTTC. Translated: CASSSRQANEQFF.